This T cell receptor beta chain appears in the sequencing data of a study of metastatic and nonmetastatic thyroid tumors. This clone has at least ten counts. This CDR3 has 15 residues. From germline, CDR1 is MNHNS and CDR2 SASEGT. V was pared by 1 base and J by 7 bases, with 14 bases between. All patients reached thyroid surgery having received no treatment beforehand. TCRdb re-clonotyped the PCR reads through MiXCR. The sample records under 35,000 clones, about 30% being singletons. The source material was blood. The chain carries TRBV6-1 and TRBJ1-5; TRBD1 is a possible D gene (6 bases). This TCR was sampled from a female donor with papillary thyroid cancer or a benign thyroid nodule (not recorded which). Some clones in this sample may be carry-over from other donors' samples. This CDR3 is CASSEGVGARQPQHF. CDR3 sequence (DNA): TGTGCCAGCAGTGAAGGGGTGGGGGCGCGGCAGCCCCAGCATTTT.